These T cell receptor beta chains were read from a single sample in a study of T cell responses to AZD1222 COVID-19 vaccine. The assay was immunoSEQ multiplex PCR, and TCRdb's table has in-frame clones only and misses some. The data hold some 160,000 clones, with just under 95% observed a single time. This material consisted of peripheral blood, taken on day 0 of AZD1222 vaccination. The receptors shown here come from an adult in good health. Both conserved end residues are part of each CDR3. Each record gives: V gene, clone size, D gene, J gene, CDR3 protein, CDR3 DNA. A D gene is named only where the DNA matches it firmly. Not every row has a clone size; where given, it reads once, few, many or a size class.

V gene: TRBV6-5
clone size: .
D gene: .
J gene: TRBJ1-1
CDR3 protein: CASSYSGPDVSTEAFF
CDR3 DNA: TGTGCCAGCAGTTACTCCGGGCCTGATGTATCCACTGAAGCTTTCTTT

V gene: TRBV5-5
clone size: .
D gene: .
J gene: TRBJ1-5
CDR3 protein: CASSLDYVDQPQHF
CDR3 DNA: TGTGCCAGCAGCTTGGATTACGTCGATCAGCCCCAGCATTTT

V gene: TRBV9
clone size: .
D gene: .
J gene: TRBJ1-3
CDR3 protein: CASSVWSGNTIYF
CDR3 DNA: TGTGCCAGCAGCGTATGGTCTGGAAACACCATATATTTT

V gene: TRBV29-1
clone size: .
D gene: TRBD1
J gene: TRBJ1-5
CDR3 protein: CSVASGTGNQPQHF
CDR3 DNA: TGCAGCGTTGCTTCCGGGACAGGCAATCAGCCCCAGCATTTT

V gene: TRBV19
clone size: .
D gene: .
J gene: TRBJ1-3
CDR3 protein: CASSIIPDPGNTIYF
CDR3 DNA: TGTGCCAGTAGTATTATACCGGACCCTGGAAACACCATATATTTT

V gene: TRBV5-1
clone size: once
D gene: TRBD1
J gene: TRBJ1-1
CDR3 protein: CASSWGQGHTEAFF
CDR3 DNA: TGCGCCAGCAGCTGGGGACAGGGCCACACTGAAGCTTTCTTT

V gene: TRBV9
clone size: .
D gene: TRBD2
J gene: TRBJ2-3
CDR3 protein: CASSVSGGADTQYF
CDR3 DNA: TGTGCCAGCAGCGTAAGCGGGGGGGCAGATACGCAGTATTTT

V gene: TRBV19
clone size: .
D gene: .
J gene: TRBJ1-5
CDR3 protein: CASSAYIGNQPQHF
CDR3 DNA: TGTGCCAGTAGTGCGTACATAGGCAATCAGCCCCAGCATTTT

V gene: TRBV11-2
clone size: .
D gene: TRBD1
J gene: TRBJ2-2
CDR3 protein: CASSAQTGYGELFF
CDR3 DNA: TGTGCCAGCAGCGCTCAGACAGGGTACGGGGAGCTGTTTTTT

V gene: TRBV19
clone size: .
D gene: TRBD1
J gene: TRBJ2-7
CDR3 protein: CASSMGTGYEQYF
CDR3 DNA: TGTGCCAGTAGTATGGGGACAGGTTACGAGCAGTACTTC

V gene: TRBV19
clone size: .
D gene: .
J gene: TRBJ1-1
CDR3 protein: CASSILGEGTGKAFF
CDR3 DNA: TGTGCCAGTAGTATATTAGGGGAGGGCACGGGGAAAGCTTTCTTT

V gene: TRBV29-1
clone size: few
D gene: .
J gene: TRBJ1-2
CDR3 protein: CSATMVGF
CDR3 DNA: TGCAGCGCGACCATGGTGGGCTTC

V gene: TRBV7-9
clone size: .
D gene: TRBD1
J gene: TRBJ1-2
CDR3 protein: CASSLGRGYGYTF
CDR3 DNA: TGTGCCAGCAGCTTAGGCAGGGGGTATGGCTACACCTTC

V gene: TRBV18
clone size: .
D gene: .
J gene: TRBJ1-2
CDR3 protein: CASSEQGYGYTF
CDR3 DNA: TGTGCCAGCTCAGAACAGGGATATGGCTACACCTTC

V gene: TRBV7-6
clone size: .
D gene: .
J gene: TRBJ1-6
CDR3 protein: CASSLESSGWNSPLHF
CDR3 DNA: TGTGCCAGCAGCTTAGAAAGCTCAGGGTGGAATTCACCCCTCCACTTT

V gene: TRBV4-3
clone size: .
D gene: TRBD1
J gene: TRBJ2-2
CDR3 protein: CASSPWWGTGDTGELFF
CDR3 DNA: TGCGCCAGCAGTCCCTGGTGGGGGACAGGGGATACCGGGGAGCTGTTTTTT

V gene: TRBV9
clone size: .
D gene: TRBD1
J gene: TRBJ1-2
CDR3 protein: CASSPSTGRYDGYTF
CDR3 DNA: TGTGCCAGCAGCCCTTCGACAGGGCGGTACGATGGCTACACCTTC

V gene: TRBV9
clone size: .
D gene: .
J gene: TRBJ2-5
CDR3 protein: CASSVLPQETQYF
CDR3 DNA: TGTGCCAGCAGCGTCCTTCCCCAAGAGACCCAGTACTTC

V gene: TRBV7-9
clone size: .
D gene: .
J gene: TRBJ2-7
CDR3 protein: CASSRPPLYEQYF
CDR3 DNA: TGTGCCAGCAGCCGCCCCCCTCTCTACGAGCAGTACTTC

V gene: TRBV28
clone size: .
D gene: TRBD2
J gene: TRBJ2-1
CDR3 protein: CASSLQSGGALEQFF
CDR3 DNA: TGTGCCAGCAGTTTACAGAGCGGGGGGGCCCTTGAGCAGTTCTTC

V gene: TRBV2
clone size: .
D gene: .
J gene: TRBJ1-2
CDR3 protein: CASSEWGLGYTF
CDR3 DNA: TGTGCCAGCAGTGAATGGGGGCTTGGCTACACCTTC

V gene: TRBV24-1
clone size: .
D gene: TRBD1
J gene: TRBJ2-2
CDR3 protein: CATGESGQGASGELFF
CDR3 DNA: TGTGCCACCGGAGAGTCGGGACAGGGAGCGTCCGGGGAGCTGTTTTTT

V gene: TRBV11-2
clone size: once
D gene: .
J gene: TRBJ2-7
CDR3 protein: CASRRTGSRAYEQYF
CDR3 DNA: TGTGCCAGCAGGCGTACAGGGAGTAGGGCCTACGAGCAGTACTTC

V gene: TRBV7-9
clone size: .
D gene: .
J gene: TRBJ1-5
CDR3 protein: CASSLYGEQPQHF
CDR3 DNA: TGTGCCAGCAGCTTATATGGCGAACAGCCCCAGCATTTT

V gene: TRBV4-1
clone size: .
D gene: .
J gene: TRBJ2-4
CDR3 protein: CASSQVPRVINIQYF
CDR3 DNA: TGCGCCAGCAGCCAAGTACCCAGGGTAATTAACATTCAGTACTTC

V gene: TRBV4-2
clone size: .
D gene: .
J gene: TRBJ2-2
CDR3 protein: CASSQDRGPGELFF
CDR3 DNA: TGTGCCAGCAGCCAAGATCGAGGACCCGGGGAGCTGTTTTTT

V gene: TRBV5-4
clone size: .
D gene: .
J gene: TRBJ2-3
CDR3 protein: CASSLGGQGTDTQYF
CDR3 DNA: TGTGCCAGCAGCTTGGGGGGTCAGGGCACAGATACGCAGTATTTT

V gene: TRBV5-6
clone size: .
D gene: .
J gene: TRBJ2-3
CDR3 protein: CASSAVQRGDTQYF
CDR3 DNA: TGTGCCAGCAGCGCGGTCCAAAGGGGGGATACGCAGTATTTT

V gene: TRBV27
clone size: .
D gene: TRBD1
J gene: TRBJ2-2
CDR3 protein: CASRVAGGLTGELFF
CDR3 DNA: TGTGCCAGCAGGGTTGCAGGGGGCCTCACCGGGGAGCTGTTTTTT

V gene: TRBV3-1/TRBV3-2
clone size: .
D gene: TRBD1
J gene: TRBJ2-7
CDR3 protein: CASSRGGQGREQYF
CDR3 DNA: TGTGCCAGCAGCCGAGGAGGACAGGGCCGCGAGCAGTACTTC

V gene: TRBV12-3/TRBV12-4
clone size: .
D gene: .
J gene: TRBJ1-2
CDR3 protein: CASSLILNYGYTF
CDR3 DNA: TGTGCCAGCAGTTTGATCCTAAACTATGGCTACACCTTC

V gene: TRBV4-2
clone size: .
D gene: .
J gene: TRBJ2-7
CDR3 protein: CASSQVGAYEQYF
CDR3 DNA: TGTGCCAGCAGCCAAGTAGGGGCCTACGAGCAGTACTTC

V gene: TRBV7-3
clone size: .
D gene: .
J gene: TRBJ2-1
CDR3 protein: CASSSLTGEQFF
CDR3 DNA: TGTGCCAGCAGCTCCCTTACAGGCGAGCAGTTCTTC

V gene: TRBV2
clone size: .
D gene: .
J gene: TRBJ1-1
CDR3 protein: CASNLQAGVAEAFF
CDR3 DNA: TGTGCCAGCAATTTACAGGCGGGAGTAGCTGAAGCTTTCTTT

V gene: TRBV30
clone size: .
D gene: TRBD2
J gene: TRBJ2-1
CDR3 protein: CAWSVLLAGGDEQFF
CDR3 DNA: TGTGCCTGGAGTGTACTACTAGCGGGGGGGGATGAGCAGTTCTTC

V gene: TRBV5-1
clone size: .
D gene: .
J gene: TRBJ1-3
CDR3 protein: CASSLGSMGNTIYF
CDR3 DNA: TGCGCCAGCAGCTTGGGGAGCATGGGAAACACCATATATTTT

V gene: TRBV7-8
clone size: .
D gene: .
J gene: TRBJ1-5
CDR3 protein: CASSLGQRLSNQPQHF
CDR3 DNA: TGTGCCAGCAGCTTAGGGCAGAGACTAAGCAATCAGCCCCAGCATTTT

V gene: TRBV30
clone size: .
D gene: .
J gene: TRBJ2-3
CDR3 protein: CAGGTGLDTQYF
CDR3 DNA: TGTGCCGGGGGGACCGGCCTAGATACGCAGTATTTT

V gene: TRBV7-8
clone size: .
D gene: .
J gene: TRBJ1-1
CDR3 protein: CASSLIVNTEAFF
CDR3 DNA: TGTGCCAGCAGCTTAATCGTTAACACTGAAGCTTTCTTT

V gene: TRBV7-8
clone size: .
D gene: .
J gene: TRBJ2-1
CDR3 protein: CASTYRDGRNEQFF
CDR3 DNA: TGTGCCAGCACCTATAGGGACGGGCGGAATGAGCAGTTCTTC